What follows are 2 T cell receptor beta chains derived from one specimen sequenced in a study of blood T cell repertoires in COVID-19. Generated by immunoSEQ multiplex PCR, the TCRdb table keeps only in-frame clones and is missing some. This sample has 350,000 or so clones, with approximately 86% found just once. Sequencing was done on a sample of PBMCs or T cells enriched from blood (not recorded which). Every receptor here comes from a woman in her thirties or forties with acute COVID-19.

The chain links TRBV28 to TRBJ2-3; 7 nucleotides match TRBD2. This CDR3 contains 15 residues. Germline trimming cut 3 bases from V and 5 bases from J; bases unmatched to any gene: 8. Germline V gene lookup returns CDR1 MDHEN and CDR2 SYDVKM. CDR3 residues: CASSFGRAGEDTQYF. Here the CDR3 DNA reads TGTGCCAGCAGTTTTGGTCGTGCGGGAGAAGATACGCAGTATTTT.

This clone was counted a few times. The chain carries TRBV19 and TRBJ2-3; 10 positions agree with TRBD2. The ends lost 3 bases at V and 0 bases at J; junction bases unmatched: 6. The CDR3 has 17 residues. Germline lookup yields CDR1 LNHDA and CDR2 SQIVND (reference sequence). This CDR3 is CASSIWTSGESTDTQYF. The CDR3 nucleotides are TGTGCCAGTAGTATCTGGACTAGCGGAGAGAGCACAGATACGCAGTATTTT.